The 17 T cell receptor beta chains in this list originate from one sample, sequenced in a study of blood T cell repertoires in COVID-19 (dated by TCRdb to 2018 to 2021). The library was generated by the immunoSEQ multiplex PCR assay. TCRdb re-hosts the immuneACCESS table, in-frame sequences only. Its copies lack some clones; in the studies checked, an unresolved V gene accounts for under half of them, and the cause for the rest is not known. In all, the sample holds under 250,000 clones, and approximately 80% of those were seen once. Roughly 30% of the sample belongs to the ten largest clones. Sequenced: peripheral blood. The receptors derive from a man aged 40-50 years with acute or convalescent COVID-19.

This clone was observed a single time. The chain couples TRBV4-1 to TRBJ2-1; 8 bases agree with TRBD2. From germline, CDR1 is MGHRA and CDR2 YSYEKL. CDR3 length: 16 amino acids. V gave up 2 bases and J gave up 2 bases; unmatched junction bases: 5. CDR3 sequence: CASSQQLAEPYNEQFF. The CDR3 region has the DNA TGCGCCAGCAGCCAACAACTAGCGGAGCCCTACAATGAGCAGTTCTTC.

This chain connects TRBV19 to TRBJ1-2; D may be TRBD1 (6 bases). V lost 5 bases, J lost 5 bases, and 15 bases lay in between. Germline-derived CDR1 and CDR2 are LNHDA and SQIVND (reference sequence). The CDR3 is 14 residues long. CDR3 nucleotide sequence: TGTGCCAGTAGTCCGTCTTCAAGGGGGTATGGCTACACCTTC. It codes for CASSPSSRGYGYTF.

The chain is built from TRBV21-1 and TRBJ2-1; TRBD2 is the table's D call, not checked against the DNA. TRBV21-1 is a listed pseudogene. The CDR3 contains 16 residues. The CDR3 sequence is CASSKDTSGSDNEQFF. The CDR3 region has the DNA TGTGCCAGCAGCAAAGACACTAGCGGGAGCGACAATGAGCAGTTCTTC.

V gene TRBV29-1 combines with J gene TRBJ1-1; unclear D gene. The CDR3 covers 11 residues. Trimming took off 4 bases at V and 7 bases at J, with 10 bases between the two ends. Germline lookup yields CDR1 SQVTM and CDR2 ANQGSEA. CDR3 residues: CSVATEIEAFF. CDR3 in DNA: TGCAGCGTTGCAACAGAGATTGAAGCTTTCTTT.

V usage is TRBV25-1 and J usage is TRBJ1-1, with D possibly being TRBD1 (6 bases). The germline V and J ends were trimmed by 2 bases and 0 bases, with 10 bases remaining between them. CDR1 is MGHDK and CDR2 is SYGVNS in the germline V gene. This CDR3 is built from 15 residues. The CDR3 nucleotides read TGTGCCAGCAGTGAACCTGGACAGTTGAACACTGAAGCTTTCTTT. Translated: CASSEPGQLNTEAFF.

V is TRBV3-1 (or the pseudogene TRBV3-2) and J is TRBJ2-3; the D gene is possibly TRBD1 (6 bases). Germline V gene sequence: CDR1 LGHDT, CDR2 YNNKEL (reference sequence). V was cut by 1 base and J by 0 bases, with 11 bases left in between. The CDR3 has 16 amino acids. This CDR3 reads CASSQVGTTSTDTQYF. In nucleotides, the CDR3 is TGTGCCAGCAGCCAAGTTGGGACAACTAGCACAGATACGCAGTATTTT.

The chain recombines TRBV30 with TRBJ1-1; 10 positions agree with TRBD1. J gave up 3 bases and V 3 bases, and 7 bases lay outside the gene matches. Germline V gene data show CDR1 as GTSNPN and CDR2 as SVGIG (reference sequence). The CDR3 spans 15 residues. The CDR3 reads CAWRDRDRGYTEAFF. The CDR3 DNA is TGTGCCTGGAGGGACCGGGACAGGGGATACACTGAAGCTTTCTTT.

This sequence joins TRBV29-1 and TRBJ1-4; D is unclear. CDR1 and CDR2 from the germline V gene are SQVTM and ANQGSEA. This CDR3 is 11 amino acids long. The V end lost 5 bases, the J end lost 5 bases, and 6 bases lay between the germline ends. The CDR3 loop reads CSVRENEKLFF. In DNA, the CDR3 is TGCAGCGTTCGGGAGAATGAAAAACTGTTTTTT. Full variable domain (missing parts from reference TRBV29-1 and TRBJ1-4): SAVISQKPSRDICQRGTSLTIQCQVDSQVTMMFWYRQQPGQSLTLIATANQGSEATYESGFVIDKFPISRPNLTFSTLTVSNMSPEDSSIYLCSVRENEKLFFGSGTQLSVL.

The genes are TRBV20-1 and TRBJ2-3, with TRBD2 as a possible D gene (6 bases). From germline, CDR1 is DFQATT and CDR2 SNEGSKA (reference sequence). The germline V and J ends were trimmed by 6 bases and 4 bases, with 11 bases remaining between them. This CDR3 spans 12 amino acids. The CDR3 region has the DNA TGCAGTGCCAGTGCGGGGTCAGATACGCAGTATTTT. It is translated as CSASAGSDTQYF.

This clone occurred a few times. The CDR3 DNA sequence: TGTGCCAGCAGCGAGGGACAGTGGCGCAATCAGCCCCAGCATTTT. Amino acids: CASSEGQWRNQPQHF. This chain links TRBV16 with TRBJ1-5; 7 bases are shared with TRBD1. This CDR3 is built from 15 residues. V was clipped by 5 bases and J by 2 bases; unmatched bases: 6. Germline assignment: CDR1 KGHSY and CDR2 FQNENV.

The chain employs TRBV7-3 and TRBJ2-2, with 15 bases lining up with TRBD2. The CDR3 has 17 amino acids. The germline V gene encodes CDR1 SGHTA and CDR2 FQGTGA. The V gene end was trimmed by 4 bases and the J gene end by 5 bases; junction bases not matched to a gene: 5. The CDR3 spells CASSSGLAGGRTGELFF. Here the CDR3 DNA reads TGTGCCAGCAGCTCGGGACTAGCGGGAGGACGAACCGGGGAGCTGTTTTTT. The entire variable domain, with the rest obtained from reference TRBV7-3 and TRBJ2-2, is as follows: GAGVSQTPSNKVTEKGKYVELRCDPISGHTALYWYRQSLGQGPEFLIYFQGTGAADDSGLPNDRFFAVRPEGSVSTLKIQRTERGDSAVYLCASSSGLAGGRTGELFFGEGSRLTVL.

This clone appeared a few times. The chain couples TRBV7-9 to TRBJ2-2, with 7 bases fitting TRBD1. Germline lookup yields CDR1 SEHNR and CDR2 FQNEAQ (reference sequence). CDR3 length equals 15 residues. The junction had 6 bases not matched to a gene; V was cut back by 2 bases and J by 6 bases. CDR3 coding DNA: TGTGCCAGCAGCTTAATGGGACAGCATGCCGGGGAGCTGTTTTTT. Encoded protein: CASSLMGQHAGELFF.

J is TRBJ2-5 and V is TRBV7-9, with a tentative D call TRBD2 (6 bases). The germline CDR1 and CDR2 sequences are SEHNR and FQNEAQ (reference sequence). Trimming took off 7 bases at V and 7 bases at J, with 13 bases between the two ends. The CDR3 runs 12 residues. The CDR3 loop is CASNPAEGTQYF. The CDR3 DNA reads TGTGCCAGCAACCCAGCGGAGGGGACCCAGTACTTC.

The chain joins TRBV7-2 to TRBJ1-4; 7 nucleotides line up with TRBD1. Germline V gene data show CDR1 as SGHTA and CDR2 as FQGNSA. This CDR3 is built from 15 residues. J lost 7 bases, V lost 5 bases, and 10 bases had no gene match. CDR3 nucleotide sequence: TGTGCCAGCAGCACTACAGGGGAACAAGGTGAAAAACTGTTTTTT. This translates into CASSTTGEQGEKLFF.

The rearrangement joins TRBV5-8 to TRBJ2-5, with TRBD2 matching 8 bases. The CDR3 contains 17 residues. With V trimmed by 0 bases and J by 5 bases, 12 bases remained unmatched. Germline values: CDR1 SGHTS, CDR2 YDEGEE. The CDR3 DNA sequence: TGTGCCAGCAGCTTGGTTTTGTCGGGAGGGCCGTGGGAGACCCAGTACTTC. This gives the protein CASSLVLSGGPWETQYF.

This chain connects TRBV5-5 to TRBJ2-7, with TRBD1 as a possible D gene (7 bases). Trimming left V 4 bases short and J 3 bases short, with 17 bases between. The CDR3 has 15 amino acids. Germline CDR1 SGHKS, CDR2 YYEKEE (reference sequence). The CDR3 here is CASSPRRDSFYEQYF. The CDR3 coding sequence is TGTGCCAGCAGCCCCAGGAGGGACAGCTTCTACGAGCAGTACTTC. Filled out from reference TRBV5-5 and TRBJ2-7, the complete variable domain reads DAGVTQSPTHLIKTRGQQVTLRCSPISGHKSVSWYQQVLGQGPQFIFQYYEKEERGRGNFPDRFSARQFPNYSSELNVNALLLGDSALYLCASSPRRDSFYEQYFGPGTRLTVT.

This rearrangement joins TRBV6-1 to TRBJ2-7; TRBD2 matches 13 bases. CDR1 and CDR2 from the germline V gene are MNHNS and SASEGT. V gave up 4 bases and J gave up 0 bases; unmatched junction bases: 15. CDR3 length equals 20 residues. CDR3: CASSAPGLAGKGASSYEQYF. DNA of the CDR3: TGTGCCAGCAGTGCGCCGGGACTAGCGGGAAAGGGCGCTAGCTCCTACGAGCAGTACTTC.